These T cell receptor beta chains were read from a single sample in a study of shared clonotypes between healthy human individuals. The table came from immunoSEQ multiplex PCR; TCRdb's copy has only in-frame clones and leaves some out. The sample contains roughly 890,000 clones, 80% to 95% of which appear only once. Sequencing was performed on naive CD8+ T cells sorted from blood. These receptors all come from a man in his thirties or forties in good health. The CDR3 runs from the conserved cysteine through the conserved F or W. The D gene is left open where the match is weak. Only some rows state a clone size, as once, few, many or a class for expanded clones.

abundance | len | j_gene | d_gene | v_gene | CDR3aa | CDR3nt
NA | 15 | TRBJ2-1 | NA | TRBV2 | CASSDGQGAYNEQFF | TGTGCCAGCAGTGACGGGCAGGGCGCCTACAATGAGCAGTTCTTC
NA | 13 | TRBJ2-7 | NA | TRBV11-3 | CASKESQGYEQYF | TGTGCCAGCAAAGAATCCCAAGGGTACGAGCAGTACTTC
NA | 15 | TRBJ2-7 | TRBD1 | TRBV11-2 | CASSYGTGLTYEQYF | TGTGCCAGCAGCTACGGGACAGGGCTCACCTACGAGCAGTACTTC
NA | 11 | TRBJ2-7 | NA | TRBV5-4 | CASGLEYEQYF | TGTGCCAGCGGGTTGGAGTACGAGCAGTACTTC
NA | 10 | TRBJ2-1 | NA | TRBV7-9 | CASSLYEQFF | TGTGCCAGCAGCTTATATGAGCAGTTCTTC
NA | 16 | TRBJ1-1 | TRBD1 | TRBV27 | CASSLLQGAVGTEAFF | TGTGCCAGCAGCCTTCTACAGGGGGCGGTAGGAACTGAAGCTTTCTTT
NA | 15 | TRBJ1-2 | NA | TRBV19 | CASSIAGSLSYGYTF | TGTGCCAGTAGTATCGCAGGGTCGCTCAGCTATGGCTACACCTTC
NA | 17 | TRBJ1-3 | NA | TRBV4-3 | CASSQERGSGSGNTIYF | TGCGCCAGCAGCCAAGAGCGGGGATCAGGCTCTGGAAACACCATATATTTT
NA | 16 | TRBJ2-1 | TRBD2 | TRBV7-6 | CASTELAELSYNEQFF | TGTGCCAGCACCGAACTAGCGGAGCTCTCCTACAATGAGCAGTTCTTC
NA | 9 | TRBJ2-3 | NA | TRBV9 | CASSARLDF | TGTGCCAGCAGCGCCCGCTTGGATTTT
once | 14 | TRBJ2-2 | NA | TRBV4-3 | CASSQGADTGELFF | TGCGCCAGCAGCCAGGGAGCGGACACCGGGGAGCTGTTTTTT
NA | 16 | TRBJ2-1 | TRBD2 | TRBV4-1 | CASSQVLAGAYNEQFF | TGCGCCAGCAGCCAAGTGCTAGCGGGAGCTTACAATGAGCAGTTCTTC
NA | 13 | TRBJ1-2 | NA | TRBV29-1 | CSVEDWIGRGYTF | TGCAGCGTTGAAGATTGGATCGGCCGTGGCTACACCTTC
once | 15 | TRBJ2-7 | NA | TRBV2 | CASSELRVGSYEQYF | TGTGCCAGCAGTGAACTCAGGGTTGGGTCCTACGAGCAGTACTTC
NA | 14 | TRBJ2-2 | NA | TRBV25-1 | CASSESKFTGELFF | TGTGCCAGCAGTGAATCTAAGTTTACCGGGGAGCTGTTTTTT
NA | 14 | TRBJ2-1 | NA | TRBV30 | CAWNPAETYNEQFF | TGTGCCTGGAACCCAGCGGAGACCTACAATGAGCAGTTCTTC
NA | 18 | TRBJ1-5 | NA | TRBV5-6 | CASSLAAGEGLSNQPQHF | TGTGCCAGCAGCTTGGCGGCAGGGGAGGGCCTAAGCAATCAGCCCCAGCATTTT
NA | 15 | TRBJ2-5 | TRBD2 | TRBV15 | CATSREREGVQTQYF | TGTGCCACCAGCAGAGAGCGGGAGGGCGTGCAGACCCAGTACTTC
NA | 12 | TRBJ2-5 | NA | TRBV7-9 | CASSLPAETQYF | TGTGCCAGCAGCTTACCGGCGGAGACCCAGTACTTC
NA | 13 | TRBJ1-3 | NA | TRBV6-5 | CASSSGSRNTIYF | TGTGCCAGCAGTTCAGGGTCGAGAAACACCATATATTTT
NA | 12 | TRBJ2-7 | TRBD1 | TRBV30 | CAWSRTGPEQYF | TGTGCCTGGAGCCGGACAGGGCCCGAGCAGTACTTC
NA | 17 | TRBJ2-7 | TRBD2 | TRBV7-6 | CASSSFRGGTTSYEQYF | TGTGCCAGCAGCTCCTTTAGGGGCGGGACTACCTCCTACGAGCAGTACTTC
NA | 13 | TRBJ2-1 | NA | TRBV7-9 | CASSLYLGHEQFF | TGTGCCAGCAGCTTATATTTGGGCCACGAGCAGTTCTTC
NA | 14 | TRBJ2-7 | NA | TRBV27 | CASKGPGRHYESYF | TGTGCCAGCAAGGGCCCAGGGCGCCATTACGAGTCGTACTTC
NA | 15 | TRBJ2-1 | TRBD2 | TRBV7-9 | CASSMGLADYNEQFF | TGTGCCAGCAGCATGGGACTAGCGGACTACAATGAGCAGTTCTTC
NA | 19 | TRBJ1-5 | NA | TRBV19 | CASSLSPKGTVRFNQPQHF | TGTGCCAGTAGTCTCTCTCCGAAAGGGACCGTGCGTTTTAATCAGCCCCAGCATTTT
once | 19 | TRBJ2-1 | TRBD2 | TRBV28 | CASSPRVLRELGHYNEQFF | TGTGCCAGCAGTCCACGGGTTTTGCGGGAGCTCGGCCATTACAATGAGCAGTTCTTC
NA | 13 | TRBJ2-3 | NA | TRBV5-4 | CASSLANTDTQYF | TGTGCCAGCAGCTTGGCTAACACAGATACGCAGTATTTT
once | 16 | TRBJ2-1 | TRBD2 | TRBV4-3 | CASSQRAAGGNNEQFF | TGCGCCAGCAGCCAACGTGCCGCGGGAGGGAACAATGAGCAGTTCTTC